The 22 T cell receptor beta chains below were found in one sample sequenced in a study of shared clonotypes between healthy human individuals. The assay was immunoSEQ multiplex PCR, and TCRdb's table has in-frame clones only and misses some. The table has roughly 1 million clones, roughly 80% seen once. The specimen sequenced was memory CD4+ T cells sorted from blood. This sample's subset: CD45RA-negative fraction. All receptors come from a man between 18 and 35 years old in good health.

The chain employs TRBV19 and TRBJ2-2, with D unresolved. V was clipped by 7 bases and J by 3 bases, with 9 bases between them. Germline CDR1 and CDR2: LNHDA and SQIVND (reference sequence). This CDR3 has 13 residues. The CDR3 DNA is TGTGCCAGTACAAGTCTGGACACCGGGGAGCTGTTTTTT. Translated, it gives CASTSLDTGELFF.

This chain's CDR3 is CAIRPGTGDGYTF. The CDR3 region has the DNA TGTGCCATCAGACCGGGGACAGGGGATGGCTACACCTTC. The V call is TRBV10-3, the J call TRBJ1-2, with 10 positions matching TRBD1. The germline gives CDR1 ENHRY, CDR2 SYGVKD. The length of the CDR3 is 13 residues. After removal of 6 bases from V and 6 bases from J, the junction contained 4 bases not matched to a gene.

This chain links TRBV14 with TRBJ2-3; maybe TRBD1 (5 bases). Trimming stripped 4 bases from V and 8 bases from J, with 16 bases between. Germline V gene sequence: CDR1 SGHDN, CDR2 FVKESK. The CDR3 length is 14 residues. The CDR3 here is CASSRPTELLTQYF. Written as DNA, the CDR3 is TGTGCCAGCAGCCGCCCGACAGAGTTACTTACGCAGTATTTT.

This clone was observed at least ten times. The J gene is TRBJ2-2, the V gene TRBV19; 11 nucleotides agree with TRBD2. J lost 5 bases, V lost 4 bases, and 3 bases had no gene match. This CDR3 contains 15 residues. Germline CDR1 LNHDA, CDR2 SQIVND (reference sequence). In DNA form, the CDR3 reads TGTGCCAGTAGTAGGGGACTAGCGGCTACCGGGGAGCTGTTTTTT. This gives the protein CASSRGLAATGELFF.

CDR3 DNA: TGTGCCAGCTCACCACCAGGGTTAGAGACCCAGTACTTC. The encoded protein is CASSPPGLETQYF. J is TRBJ2-5 and V is TRBV18, with no clear D. Germline assignment: CDR1 KGHSH and CDR2 LQKENI. Between the trimmed V and J ends, which lost 0 bases and 4 bases, there was a span of 6 bases. This CDR3 is 13 amino acids long.

J is TRBJ2-3 and V is TRBV5-1, with 7 bases that match TRBD2. This CDR3 has 15 amino acids. Germline V gives CDR1 SGHRS, CDR2 YFSETQ. V was clipped by 7 bases and J by 6 bases; unmatched bases: 14. In nucleotides, the CDR3 is TGCGCCAGCTCTCGGGCGGGAGCAGTGGGGGATACGCAGTATTTT. Translating gives CASSRAGAVGDTQYF. The complete variable domain, with remaining parts taken from reference TRBV5-1 and TRBJ2-3, reads KAGVTQTPRYLIKTRGQQVTLSCSPISGHRSVSWYQQTPGQGLQFLFEYFSETQRNKGNFPGRFSGRQFSNSRSEMNVSTLELGDSALYLCASSRAGAVGDTQYFGPGTRLTVL.

The chain combines TRBV4-1 with TRBJ1-6; D might be TRBD1 (5 bases). The length of the CDR3 is 16 residues. Looked up from germline, CDR1 is MGHRA and CDR2 is YSYEKL. Trimming removed 4 bases from V and 0 bases from J, with 10 bases in between. CDR3 in amino acids: CASSRGRSSYNSPLHF. The DNA of the CDR3 is TGCGCCAGCAGCCGGGGCCGGAGCTCCTATAATTCACCCCTCCACTTT.

This clone has just a few counts. V usage is TRBV7-2 and J usage is TRBJ1-5, with 12 bases matching TRBD1. Unmatched junction bases numbered 3, after V lost 5 bases and J lost 4 bases. Germline loops: CDR1 SGHTA, CDR2 FQGNSA. This CDR3 comprises 15 residues. CDR3 sequence reads: CASSTGQGANQPQHF. CDR3 DNA sequence: TGTGCCAGCAGCACGGGACAGGGGGCGAATCAGCCCCAGCATTTT.

CDR3: CASSQDRDRVQSGANVLTF. The CDR3 DNA reads as TGCGCCAGCAGCCAGGATCGGGACAGGGTCCAATCTGGGGCCAACGTCCTGACTTTC. This sequence joins TRBV4-1 and TRBJ2-6; TRBD1 matches 9 bases. Germline values: CDR1 MGHRA, CDR2 YSYEKL. This CDR3 spans 19 amino acids. The ends lost 3 bases at V and 1 base at J; junction bases unmatched: 10.

This sequence joins TRBV28 and TRBJ1-2; no definite D call. Germline V lookup: CDR1 MDHEN, CDR2 SYDVKM. V lost 5 bases, J lost 11 bases, and 15 bases lay in between. The CDR3 has 12 residues. The CDR3 sequence is CASSPRHRGYTF. The CDR3 DNA is TGTGCCAGCAGTCCCCGACACCGTGGTTACACCTTC.

The chain is built from TRBV7-8 and TRBJ1-3; TRBD1 might be the D (6 bases). Germline CDR1 reads SGHVS; CDR2 reads FQNEAQ. V shed 4 bases and J shed 0 bases, with 10 bases lying between them. The CDR3 has 15 residues. Here the CDR3 reads CASSSGQNSGNTIYF. In DNA form, the CDR3 reads TGTGCCAGCAGCTCAGGACAGAACTCTGGAAACACCATATATTTT. The variable domain in full, completed from reference TRBV7-8 and TRBJ1-3, reads GAGVSQSPRYKVAKRGQDVALRCDPISGHVSLFWYQQALGQGPEFLTYFQNEAQLDKSGLPSDRFFAERPEGSVSTLKIQRTQQEDSAVYLCASSSGQNSGNTIYFGEGSWLTVV.

This clone was detected once. The chain joins TRBV7-8 to TRBJ2-5, with TRBD2 matching 10 bases. The germline gives CDR1 SGHVS, CDR2 FQNEAQ. The J segment lost 5 bases and the V segment lost 6 bases, leaving 9 bases of the junction unmatched. There are 15 residues in the CDR3. The CDR3 DNA sequence: TGTGCCAGCAGAACCTTGAGCGGGAGGGTGGAGACCCAGTACTTC. Amino acids: CASRTLSGRVETQYF.

The chain uses TRBV5-1 and TRBJ2-5; D is tentatively TRBD1 or TRBD2 (5 bases each). V was cut by 7 bases and J by 7 bases, with 17 bases left in between. The CDR3 totals 13 residues. Per germline, CDR1 SGHRS and CDR2 YFSETQ. The CDR3 bases are TGCGCCAGCTCTAGGGACCCCCAGGGGACCCAGTACTTC. This sequence encodes CASSRDPQGTQYF. Using reference TRBV5-1 and TRBJ2-5 for the parts outside the CDR3, the full variable domain is KAGVTQTPRYLIKTRGQQVTLSCSPISGHRSVSWYQQTPGQGLQFLFEYFSETQRNKGNFPGRFSGRQFSNSRSEMNVSTLELGDSALYLCASSRDPQGTQYFGPGTRLLVL.

There are a few counts of this clone. The chain has TRBV7-9 and TRBJ1-4, with unresolved D. Germline V lookup: CDR1 SEHNR, CDR2 FQNEAQ (reference sequence). V shed 4 bases and J shed 3 bases, with 21 bases lying between them. The CDR3 length is 18 residues. As DNA, the CDR3 is TGTGCCAGCAGCTCGGGCACGGGTCCAACGGGTTCTAATGAAAAACTGTTTTTT. As protein: CASSSGTGPTGSNEKLFF.

The chain is built from TRBV5-1 and TRBJ2-1, with D possibly being TRBD2 (5 bases). V was cut by 4 bases and J by 3 bases, with 14 bases left in between. Germline V gene sequence: CDR1 SGHRS, CDR2 YFSETQ. This CDR3 region has 15 residues. The chain's CDR3 is CASSPQRADYNEQFF. The CDR3 DNA follows: TGCGCCAGCAGCCCACAGAGGGCAGACTACAATGAGCAGTTCTTC. The full variable domain, its missing parts supplied by reference TRBV5-1 and TRBJ2-1, is KAGVTQTPRYLIKTRGQQVTLSCSPISGHRSVSWYQQTPGQGLQFLFEYFSETQRNKGNFPGRFSGRQFSNSRSEMNVSTLELGDSALYLCASSPQRADYNEQFFGPGTRLTVL.

The V gene is TRBV19, the J gene TRBJ2-3, with 9 bases aligning to TRBD2. V lost 3 bases and J lost 4; bases outside the gene matches: 2. The germline V gene has CDR1 LNHDA and CDR2 SQIVND (reference sequence). This CDR3 spans 14 amino acids. The DNA of the CDR3 is TGTGCCAGTAGTATTAGCGGGAGTGCAGATACGCAGTATTTT. It yields the protein CASSISGSADTQYF.

The chain combines TRBV9 with TRBJ1-3; D remains ambiguous. Looked up from germline, CDR1 is SGDLS and CDR2 is YYNGEE. V lost 0 bases and J lost 1, with 5 bases in between. The CDR3 totals 14 residues. The CDR3 bases are TGTGCCAGCAGCGTAGATGGATCTGGAAACACCATATATTTT. The encoded protein is CASSVDGSGNTIYF.

This rearrangement joins TRBV6-1 to TRBJ1-3; no clear D. V lost 8 bases and J lost 4, with 15 bases in between. The germline V gene encodes CDR1 MNHNS and CDR2 SASEGT. The CDR3 runs to 14 residues. In nucleotides, the CDR3 is TGTGCCAGCCGGGCGCTATTGGCGGGAAACACCATATATTTT. Protein sequence: CASRALLAGNTIYF.

The gene calls are TRBV7-9 and TRBJ2-7; 8 nucleotides agree with TRBD1. In germline, CDR1 is SEHNR, CDR2 FQNEAQ (reference sequence). The CDR3 spans 14 residues. With V trimmed by 5 bases and J by 8 bases, 11 bases remained unmatched. CDR3 nucleotide sequence: TGTGCCAGCAGCCCGGACAGGGATCGTGGTAAGCAGTACTTC. Protein sequence: CASSPDRDRGKQYF.

This sequence joins TRBV5-1 and TRBJ2-3; TRBD2 matches at 11 bases. CDR3 length: 15 residues. Germline values: CDR1 SGHRS, CDR2 YFSETQ. V lost 5 bases to trimming and J lost 5 bases; unmatched junction nucleotides: 7. The CDR3 spells CASSLTSGVGDTQYF. CDR3 DNA: TGCGCCAGCAGTTTGACTAGCGGGGTGGGAGATACGCAGTATTTT.

The chain joins TRBV10-3 to TRBJ2-2, with D possibly TRBD2 on 5 matching bases. The CDR3 consists of 14 residues. Germline CDR1 reads ENHRY; CDR2 reads SYGVKD. The CDR3 coding sequence is TGTGCTTCCGAGAGCGGCTCGAACACCGGGGAGCTGTTTTTT. Amino acids: CASESGSNTGELFF.

With regard to this clone: The sample contains more than one DNA sequence encoding this CDR3. The chain joins TRBV7-2 to TRBJ2-7; TRBD1 agrees at 9 bases. This CDR3 has 14 amino acids. CDR1 SGHTA and CDR2 FQGNSA come from the germline V gene. Trimming took 5 bases from V and 3 from J; bases not matched to a gene: 5. CDR3 sequence reads: CASSRGTGIYEQYF. The DNA of the CDR3 is TGTGCCAGCAGCCGCGGGACAGGGATCTACGAGCAGTACTTC.